This T cell receptor beta chain stems from a study of T cells expressing NK-cell markers. No DNA is given; TCRdb re-called the 5' RACE reads and lists each CDR3 protein once. The sample data list roughly 280,000 distinct CDR3 sequences. The TCR sequence derives from a young man in good health. The sample was blood T cells: a sorted CD56 or NKG2C T cell subset, CD4+ or CD8+ T cells, or bulk PBMC T cells (not recorded which).

The CDR3 loop reads CASSSQGTTNYGYTF. This chain connects TRBV18 to TRBJ1-2; the TRBD1 assignment by TCRdb is unverifiable without DNA. The V gene's germline CDR1 is KGHSH and CDR2 LQKENI. The CDR3 contains 15 residues.